This TCR beta chain was sequenced during a study of OX40 agonist ivuxolimab in advanced cancers. The CDR3 consists of 13 residues. V was trimmed by 0 bases and J by 6 bases, leaving 6 bases between them. Per the germline V gene, CDR1 is MNHNS and CDR2 is SASEGT. About this clone itself: Its antigen is unknown.

General observations from the study: Both blood CD4+ and CD8+ T cells showed clonal growth by week 6 at 0.1 to 3.0 mg/kg. Partial responders dosed at 0.1-3.0 mg/kg displayed clonal expansion ranking among the lowest. On average, a greater number of expanded clones characterised CD8+ T cells relative to CD4+.

Libraries were prepared by immunoSEQ multiplex PCR; TCRdb keeps only in-frame clonotypes and omits some of them. The top ten clones hold less than 2% of a sample with roughly 53,000 clones, nearly 90% of them seen once. The chain recombines TRBV6-1 with TRBJ1-3; D ambiguous. The specimen was CD4+ or CD8+ T cells sorted from blood, collected in a trial of the OX40 agonist ivuxolimab. This TCR was recovered from an adult with an advanced solid tumor such as melanoma, head and neck, liver or kidney cancer. The CDR3: CASSEARENTIYF. CDR3 coding DNA: TGTGCCAGCAGTGAAGCAAGGGAAAACACCATATATTTT.